This paragraph covers one T cell receptor beta chain sequence. This sample was taken from a study of CD8 T cells in Susac syndrome. RNA in amounts of 0.5 to 1 ug was reverse transcribed with random hexamers. TCR beta CDR3 was amplified by immunoSEQ multiplex PCR. This amplification extended across 54 Vbeta and 13 Jbeta segments. TCRdb re-called the immunoSEQ multiplex PCR reads with MiXCR, one entry per CDR3 protein. The profile shows more than 95,000 distinct CDR3 sequences, around 94% of them singletons. The V gene's germline CDR1 is KGHSH and CDR2 LQKENI. Trimming left V 4 bases short and J 5 bases short, with 11 bases between. The CDR3 loop spans 14 amino acids. The T cells that were sequenced for TCR beta were CD8+ and CD4+ cells from blood.

The sequenced material came from CD4+ T cells from PBMCs. This chain joins TRBV18 and TRBJ2-2, with D unresolved. The TCR comes from a human donor in good health. CDR3: CASSRLVSTGELFF. The CDR3 DNA reads as TGTGCCAGCTCACGTCTAGTGTCAACCGGGGAGCTGTTTTTT.